This entry lists 14 T cell receptor beta chains sequenced from one sample in a study of cytomegalovirus exposure and HLA in healthy donors. Researchers ran the PCR with 60 Vbeta and 13 Jbeta primers. Method: immunoSEQ multiplex PCR; TCRdb's copy keeps in-frame clones and lacks some. Of 160,000 or so clones listed, around 85% are singletons. Sequencing input: PBMCs. These receptors were collected from a man aged 50 to 59 in good health and CMV-seropositive.

This clone was detected only a few times. The chain joins TRBV28 to TRBJ1-5; 9 nucleotides line up with TRBD1. Germline CDR1 is MDHEN and CDR2 is SYDVKM. V lost 7 bases and J lost 6; bases outside the gene matches: 10. The CDR3 totals 15 residues. This CDR3 reads CASNPVTGGIQPQHF. The CDR3 coding sequence is TGTGCCAGCAACCCTGTGACAGGGGGTATTCAGCCCCAGCATTTT.

The rearrangement joins TRBV28 to TRBJ1-4, with a possible D match to TRBD1 (6 bases). V lost 6 bases and J lost 4, with 12 bases in between. In germline, CDR1 is MDHEN, CDR2 SYDVKM. This CDR3 contains 14 residues. In DNA form, the CDR3 reads TGTGCCAGCAGGTTACAGGGCGTTAATGAAAAACTGTTTTTT. Its protein product is CASRLQGVNEKLFF.

The V call is TRBV27, the J call TRBJ2-7, with D perhaps TRBD1 (5 bases). V lost 1 base and J lost 1, with 8 bases in between. Germline V lookup: CDR1 MNHEY, CDR2 SMNVEV (reference sequence). This CDR3 contains 14 residues. The CDR3 bases are TGTGCCAGCAGTTTATTGCCAGGGTCCTACGAGCAGTACTTC. Encoded protein: CASSLLPGSYEQYF.

The gene calls are TRBV9 and TRBJ1-2; tentatively, D is TRBD1 (6 bases). CDR3 length: 15 amino acids. V dropped 3 bases and J dropped 3 bases, with 15 bases sitting between them. CDR1 and CDR2 (germline): SGDLS, YYNGEE. This CDR3 reads CASSANRDTDYGYTF. DNA for the CDR3: TGTGCCAGCAGCGCAAACCGGGACACCGACTATGGCTACACCTTC.

CDR3 DNA sequence: TGTGCCAGCAGTGTGCAGCGGTCCACAGATACGCAGTATTTT. Its translation: CASSVQRSTDTQYF. This chain joins TRBV2 and TRBJ2-3; D is possibly TRBD2 (5 bases). This CDR3 contains 14 residues. Per germline, CDR1 SNHLY and CDR2 FYNNEI. Trimming took 4 bases from V and 2 from J, leaving 10 bases between them.

V gene TRBV4-3 combines with J gene TRBJ1-6; 9 nucleotides match TRBD1. The CDR3 has 14 residues. V lost 5 bases to trimming and J lost 8 bases; unmatched junction nucleotides: 4. Looked up from germline, CDR1 is LGHNA and CDR2 is YSLEER. The CDR3 nucleotides are TGCGCCAGCAGCGCCGACAGGGGGTATTCACCCCTCCACTTT. It codes for CASSADRGYSPLHF.

This chain uses TRBV7-9 with TRBJ2-7; 9 positions match TRBD1. The J segment lost 3 bases and the V segment lost 2 bases, leaving 2 bases of the junction unmatched. CDR3 length equals 14 residues. Germline V gene sequence: CDR1 SEHNR, CDR2 FQNEAQ (reference sequence). This CDR3 is CASSLRQGDYEQYF. CDR3 DNA sequence: TGTGCCAGCAGCTTACGACAGGGGGACTACGAGCAGTACTTC.

The rearrangement links TRBV28 to TRBJ1-1, with D possibly being TRBD1 (6 bases). CDR1 is MDHEN, CDR2 SYDVKM, per germline. CDR3 length equals 12 residues. Trimming removed 3 bases from V and 7 bases from J, with 9 bases in between. The CDR3: CASSFRDNEAFF. The CDR3 DNA reads as TGTGCCAGCAGTTTCCGGGACAATGAAGCTTTCTTT.

This chain uses TRBV28 with TRBJ2-7; 8 positions agree with TRBD2. This CDR3 has 14 residues. Germline V CDR1 and CDR2: MDHEN, SYDVKM. Trimming took 5 bases from V and 5 from J; bases not matched to a gene: 8. The CDR3 region is CASSPGGAGDEQYF. The CDR3 DNA is TGTGCCAGCAGTCCCGGGGGGGCCGGGGACGAGCAGTACTTC.

The DNA of the CDR3 is TGTGCCAGCAGTGAACGGCGGGGGTCGCGGACCCAGTACTTC. This gives the protein CASSERRGSRTQYF. This rearrangement joins TRBV2 to TRBJ2-5, with TRBD2 matching over 7 bases. Germline trimming cut 2 bases from V and 7 bases from J; bases unmatched to any gene: 7. This CDR3 has 14 residues. The V gene's germline CDR1 is SNHLY and CDR2 FYNNEI.

This clone was detected a few times. This chain connects TRBV7-8 to TRBJ1-5; 9 positions agree with TRBD1. The CDR3 is 15 residues long. Germline assignment: CDR1 SGHVS and CDR2 FQNEAQ. V lost 1 base and J lost 6; bases outside the gene matches: 4. The CDR3: CASSLGDRESQPQHF. The CDR3 coding sequence is TGTGCCAGCAGCTTAGGGGACAGGGAAAGTCAGCCCCAGCATTTT.

Details on this clone: The same CDR3 can be traced to other DNA sequences in this sample. This chain connects TRBV9 to TRBJ2-6, with D maybe TRBD1 (5 bases). The CDR3 length is 15 residues. V lost 0 bases to trimming and J lost 1 base, with 5 bases between them. Germline lookup yields CDR1 SGDLS and CDR2 YYNGEE. CDR3 nucleotides: TGTGCCAGCAGCGTAGCAGGGTCTGGGGCCAACGTCCTGACTTTC. Its protein is CASSVAGSGANVLTF.

This clone was seen only once. The V and J genes are TRBV19 and TRBJ1-2; the match to TRBD1 covers 7 bases. The CDR3 loop spans 14 amino acids. The V gene end was trimmed by 5 bases and the J gene end by 8 bases; junction bases not matched to a gene: 11. Germline V lookup: CDR1 LNHDA, CDR2 SQIVND (reference sequence). CDR3 loop: CASSAGTARRGYTF. The CDR3 DNA follows: TGTGCCAGTAGTGCCGGGACAGCCAGGAGGGGCTACACCTTC.

The gene calls are TRBV6-4 and TRBJ1-2, with a possible D match to TRBD1 (6 bases). Germline assignment: CDR1 MRHNA and CDR2 SNTAGT. This CDR3 contains 13 residues. V lost 3 bases, J lost 4 bases, and 9 bases lay in between. The CDR3 DNA reads TGTGCCAGCAGTGATACAGGGACCTATGGCTACACCTTC. It translates to CASSDTGTYGYTF.